This T cell receptor (beta chain) was sequenced in a study of blood T cells in healthy people across ages. The study, taken as a whole, reports: Higher diversity, along with more naive CD4+ cells, distinguished long-lived donors from aged donors. Naive T cell percentage showed a strong correlation with the diversity of TCR beta. Getting older went along with TCR beta diversity per million T cells dropping roughly linearly. Researchers judged that diversity estimates from one million T cells fell short of true values.

Per the germline V gene, CDR1 is MGHRA and CDR2 is YSYEKL. Between the trimmed V and J ends, which lost 1 base and 6 bases, there was a span of 6 bases. This CDR3 has 13 amino acids. A remark on this clonotype: Antigen specificity is unknown.

PCR was performed a second time for roughly 7 to 12 cycles using a sample-barcoded 5' primer and a J-beta primer mix. TCRdb called the 5' RACE reads again in MiXCR, with one record for every CDR3 protein. The repertoire consists of 1.5 million to 2 million distinct CDR3 sequences, with approximately 28% occurring once and the leading ten covering more than 6%. J is TRBJ2-2 and V is TRBV4-1; D gene unclear. Sequences were obtained from blood. The receptor was isolated from a woman aged 25 to 45 in good health. The CDR3 nucleotides are TGCGCCAGCAGCCAAGGGACCCCCGGGGAGCTGTTTTTT. Protein: CASSQGTPGELFF.